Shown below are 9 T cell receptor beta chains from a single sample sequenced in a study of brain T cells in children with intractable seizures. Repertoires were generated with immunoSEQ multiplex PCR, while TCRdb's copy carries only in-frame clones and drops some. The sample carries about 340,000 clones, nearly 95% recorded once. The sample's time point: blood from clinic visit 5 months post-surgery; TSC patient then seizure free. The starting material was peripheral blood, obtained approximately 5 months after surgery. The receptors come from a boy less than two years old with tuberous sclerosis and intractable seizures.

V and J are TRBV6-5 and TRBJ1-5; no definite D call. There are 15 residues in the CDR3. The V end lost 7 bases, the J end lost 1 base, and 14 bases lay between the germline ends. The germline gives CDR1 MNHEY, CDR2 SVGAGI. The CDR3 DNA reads TGTGCCAGCACAGAGCTCCCGGGGAGCAATCAGCCCCAGCATTTT. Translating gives CASTELPGSNQPQHF.

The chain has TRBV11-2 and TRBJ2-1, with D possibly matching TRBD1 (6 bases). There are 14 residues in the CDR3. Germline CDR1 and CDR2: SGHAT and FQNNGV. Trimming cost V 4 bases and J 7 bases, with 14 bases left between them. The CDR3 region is CASSWDTGLNEQFF. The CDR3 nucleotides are TGTGCCAGCAGCTGGGACACAGGGTTGAATGAGCAGTTCTTC.

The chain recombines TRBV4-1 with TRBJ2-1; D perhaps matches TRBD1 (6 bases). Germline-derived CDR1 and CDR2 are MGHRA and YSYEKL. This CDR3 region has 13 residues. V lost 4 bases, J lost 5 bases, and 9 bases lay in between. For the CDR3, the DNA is TGCGCCAGCAGCCCCGGGACACACAATGAGCAGTTCTTC. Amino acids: CASSPGTHNEQFF.

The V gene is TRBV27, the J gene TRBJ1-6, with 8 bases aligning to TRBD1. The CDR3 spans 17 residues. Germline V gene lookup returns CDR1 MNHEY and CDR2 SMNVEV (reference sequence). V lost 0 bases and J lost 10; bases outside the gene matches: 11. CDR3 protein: CASSLSLYRDRWSPLHF. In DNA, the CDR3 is TGTGCCAGCAGTTTATCCCTGTACCGGGACAGGTGGTCACCCCTCCACTTT.

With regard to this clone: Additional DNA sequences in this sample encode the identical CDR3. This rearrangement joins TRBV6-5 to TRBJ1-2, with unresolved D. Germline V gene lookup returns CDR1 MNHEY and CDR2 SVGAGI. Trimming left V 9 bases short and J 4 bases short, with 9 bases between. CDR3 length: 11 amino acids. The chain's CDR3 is CASGRIYGYTF. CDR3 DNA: TGTGCCAGTGGACGGATCTATGGCTACACCTTC.

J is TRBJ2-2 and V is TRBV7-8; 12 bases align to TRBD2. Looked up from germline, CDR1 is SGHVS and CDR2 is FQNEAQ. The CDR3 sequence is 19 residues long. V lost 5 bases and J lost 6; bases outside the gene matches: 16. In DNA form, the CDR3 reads TGTGCCAGCAGCCCTCCATTCCACCGACTAGCGGGAGTCCCCGGGGAGCTGTTTTTT. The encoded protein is CASSPPFHRLAGVPGELFF.

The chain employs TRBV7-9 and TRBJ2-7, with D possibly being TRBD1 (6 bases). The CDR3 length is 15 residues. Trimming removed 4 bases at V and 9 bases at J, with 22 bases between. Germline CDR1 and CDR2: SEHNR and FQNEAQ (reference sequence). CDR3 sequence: CASSSWRGRGRMQYF. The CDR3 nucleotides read TGTGCCAGCAGCTCCTGGCGAGGCAGGGGAAGGATGCAGTACTTC.

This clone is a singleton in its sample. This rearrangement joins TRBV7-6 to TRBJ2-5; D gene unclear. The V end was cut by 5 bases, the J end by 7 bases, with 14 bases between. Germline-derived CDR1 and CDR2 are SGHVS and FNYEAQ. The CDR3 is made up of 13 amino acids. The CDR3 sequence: CASSILLRATQYF. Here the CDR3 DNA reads TGTGCCAGCAGCATACTCCTTCGGGCGACCCAGTACTTC.

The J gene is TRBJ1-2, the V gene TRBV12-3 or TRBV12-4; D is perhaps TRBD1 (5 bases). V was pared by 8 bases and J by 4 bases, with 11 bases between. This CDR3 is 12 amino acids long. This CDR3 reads CASDLGGYGYTF. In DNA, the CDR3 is TGTGCCAGCGACCTGGGGGGCTATGGCTACACCTTC.